The subject of this entry is one T cell receptor (beta chain). Antigen: not known. The source of the sample is a study of cytomegalovirus exposure and HLA in healthy donors. Study observations and caveats: Whilst most TCR sequences proved rare, a subset of public TCRs occurred across many donors.

The CDR3 loop spans 13 amino acids. Germline-derived CDR1 and CDR2 are GTSNPN and SVGIG (reference sequence). V was shortened by 4 bases and J by 1 base, with 10 bases between the two germline ends. Primers for the PCR totalled 60 Vbeta and 13 Jbeta. Sequencing used immunoSEQ multiplex PCR; TCRdb keeps in-frame clones, though not all of them. Among over 60,000 clones listed, 76% were seen once. This chain uses TRBV30 with TRBJ1-2; no firm D call. The sequenced sample was PBMCs. The source is a man in his late teens or twenties in good health and CMV-seronegative. The CDR3 sequence: CAWIGVLNYGYTF. The CDR3, as DNA: TGTGCCTGGATCGGAGTTCTTAACTATGGCTACACCTTC.